Listed here are 16 T cell receptor beta chains from one sample, sequenced in a study of T cell clonotyping in hematopoietic cell transplantation. Profiled with immunoSEQ multiplex PCR; TCRdb holds only in-frame clones, not every one. The sample carries more than 7,000 clones, approximately 91% recorded once. The sample here was PBMCs, taken 30 days after allogeneic stem cell transplant. The receptors come from a female patient aged 50-59 years who had an allogeneic stem cell transplant from an unrelated donor, so the T cells may come from the graft donor. Some clones in this sample may be carry-over from other donors' samples.

This clone was picked up a small number of times. This chain uses TRBV4-2 with TRBJ1-2; no clear D gene. This CDR3 contains 14 residues. Germline CDR1 is LGHNA and CDR2 is YNFKEQ. Trimming took 4 bases from V and 6 from J, leaving 15 bases between them. The CDR3 spells CASSLLTLTDGYTF. Here the CDR3 DNA reads TGTGCCAGCAGCCTTCTGACCCTGACGGATGGCTACACCTTC.

This clone was recorded a few times. The gene calls are TRBV9 and TRBJ1-1, with D hard to call. Germline-derived CDR1 and CDR2 are SGDLS and YYNGEE. Trimming removed 0 bases at V and 3 bases at J, with 6 bases between. The CDR3 totals 13 residues. The CDR3: CASSVAVDTEAFF. The CDR3 DNA follows: TGTGCCAGCAGCGTAGCTGTGGACACTGAAGCTTTCTTT.

This rearrangement joins TRBV5-4 to TRBJ1-2, with D possibly TRBD1 on 5 matching bases. The CDR3 sequence is 19 residues long. Germline loops: CDR1 SGHNT, CDR2 YYREEE (reference sequence). Trimming stripped 5 bases from V and 7 bases from J, with 33 bases between. Here the CDR3 reads CASRIGWGGRDVSNGGYTF. CDR3 DNA sequence: TGTGCCAGCAGGATTGGATGGGGCGGCAGGGATGTCTCTAATGGTGGCTACACCTTC. Drawing the rest from reference TRBV5-4 and TRBJ1-2, the complete variable domain is ETGVTQSPTHLIKTRGQQVTLRCSSQSGHNTVSWYQQALGQGPQFIFQYYREEENGRGNFPPRFSGLQFPNYSSELNVNALELDDSALYLCASRIGWGGRDVSNGGYTFGSGTRLTVV.

This clone was seen a handful of times. The CDR3 ends on some other residue instead of the conserved phenylalanine or tryptophan, so this is likely a read error. The DNA is omitted, as the CDR3 cannot be located on it reliably, and the CDR3 follows TCRdb's listing. V is TRBV14 and J is TRBJ1-2. Germline values: CDR1 SGHDN, CDR2 FVKESK. The CDR3 spans 12 residues, counting both ends. This chain's CDR3 is CASSQGIGRPSV.

This clone was found once. The chain links TRBV30 to TRBJ2-6; 9 bases are shared with TRBD1. This CDR3 spans 15 amino acids. Germline V gene data show CDR1 as GTSNPN and CDR2 as SVGIG (reference sequence). The ends lost 2 bases at V and 13 bases at J; junction bases unmatched: 12. The CDR3 is CAWSSLRQGGPVLTF. CDR3 bases: TGTGCCTGGAGTTCGCTGCGACAGGGGGGTCCGGTCCTGACTTTC.

The chain recombines TRBV2 with TRBJ1-1, with 8 bases fitting TRBD1. Germline values: CDR1 SNHLY, CDR2 FYNNEI. The CDR3 has 13 residues. The trim removed 8 bases at V and 4 bases at J, leaving 6 bases unmatched. For the CDR3, the DNA is TGTGCCAGCGTAGACAGGGGAAGCACTGAAGCTTTCTTT. This encodes CASVDRGSTEAFF.

The gene calls are TRBV2 and TRBJ2-7; 7 bases agree with TRBD2. CDR1 and CDR2 from the germline V gene are SNHLY and FYNNEI. This CDR3 is 14 amino acids long. The V and J ends lost 6 bases and 4 bases, in that order; junction bases with no gene match: 9. The chain's CDR3 is CASSPTGLPYEQYF. In DNA form, the CDR3 reads TGTGCCAGCAGCCCCACGGGACTACCTTACGAGCAGTACTTC.

The V and J genes are TRBV5-6 and TRBJ2-3; 8 nucleotides line up with TRBD2. V shed 0 bases, J shed 0 bases, and the junction held 3 bases outside the gene matches. The CDR3 consists of 16 residues. Per the germline V gene, CDR1 is SGHDT and CDR2 is YYEEEE. CDR3 sequence: CASSLGGGGSTDTQYF. CDR3 sequence (DNA): TGTGCCAGCAGCTTGGGTGGCGGGGGGAGCACAGATACGCAGTATTTT.

The chain has TRBV29-1 and TRBJ1-2; D remains unclear. The length of the CDR3 is 11 residues. Germline lookup yields CDR1 SQVTM and CDR2 ANQGSEA. The V end was cut by 7 bases, the J end by 8 bases, with 14 bases between. The CDR3 loop is CSAAYFGGYTF. The CDR3 region has the DNA TGCAGCGCCGCTTACTTTGGGGGCTACACCTTC.

The genes are TRBV7-8 and TRBJ1-2; no reliable D call. V lost 3 bases, J lost 5 bases, and 13 bases lay in between. CDR3 length: 14 amino acids. Germline values: CDR1 SGHVS, CDR2 FQNEAQ. The CDR3 sequence: CASSLAGRAYGYTF. DNA for the CDR3: TGTGCCAGCAGCTTGGCCGGACGGGCGTATGGCTACACCTTC.

CDR3 nucleotides: TGCGCCAGCAGGCTACAGGGGGCGGGTGAAAAACTGTTTTTT. This translates into CASRLQGAGEKLFF. The chain recombines TRBV5-1 with TRBJ1-4; 9 bases fit TRBD1. Losses at the gene ends were 5 bases for V and 7 bases for J; bases not matched to a gene: 6. The CDR3 has 14 residues. Germline lookup yields CDR1 SGHRS and CDR2 YFSETQ.

V usage is TRBV27 and J usage is TRBJ1-1; a possible D gene is TRBD1 (6 bases). Deletions cut 3 bases from V and 8 bases from J, with 13 bases between. The germline V gene encodes CDR1 MNHEY and CDR2 SMNVEV (reference sequence). This CDR3 is 13 amino acids long. The CDR3 DNA is TGTGCCAGCAGTTTTATGGGAGGGGGAGAAGCTTTCTTT. Translation gives CASSFMGGGEAFF.

V and J are TRBV25-1 and TRBJ1-5; 7 bases are a match to TRBD1. V lost 2 bases to trimming and J lost 3 bases; unmatched junction nucleotides: 4. The V gene's germline CDR1 is MGHDK and CDR2 SYGVNS. The CDR3 is 15 residues long. The CDR3 DNA reads as TGTGCCAGCAGTGAAGGCAGGGGGAACAATCAGCCCCAGCATTTT. Its translation: CASSEGRGNNQPQHF.

The V call is TRBV19, the J call TRBJ2-3; TRBD2 might be the D (5 bases). Trimming took 3 bases from V and 1 from J, leaving 5 bases between them. Germline V CDR1 and CDR2: LNHDA, SQIVND (reference sequence). The length of the CDR3 is 13 residues. This CDR3 reads CASSISGTDTQYF. CDR3 coding DNA: TGTGCCAGTAGTATTAGCGGCACAGATACGCAGTATTTT.

The chain links TRBV7-2 to TRBJ2-2; either TRBD1 or TRBD2 may fit D (5 bases each). The CDR3 runs 14 residues. The V and J ends lost 5 bases and 5 bases respectively, with 12 bases between them. In germline, CDR1 is SGHTA, CDR2 FQGNSA. The CDR3 nucleotides are TGTGCCAGCAGCGAGGGACGGCCGACCGGGGAGCTGTTTTTT. It yields the protein CASSEGRPTGELFF.

The V gene is TRBV27, the J gene TRBJ2-1, with unresolved D. The CDR3 covers 15 residues. V was shortened by 5 bases and J by 8 bases, with 19 bases between the two germline ends. Germline CDR1 is MNHEY and CDR2 is SMNVEV (reference sequence). DNA for the CDR3: TGTGCCAGCAGTCCACTTAGTCCGCCACGCGATGAGCAGTTCTTC. Protein: CASSPLSPPRDEQFF.